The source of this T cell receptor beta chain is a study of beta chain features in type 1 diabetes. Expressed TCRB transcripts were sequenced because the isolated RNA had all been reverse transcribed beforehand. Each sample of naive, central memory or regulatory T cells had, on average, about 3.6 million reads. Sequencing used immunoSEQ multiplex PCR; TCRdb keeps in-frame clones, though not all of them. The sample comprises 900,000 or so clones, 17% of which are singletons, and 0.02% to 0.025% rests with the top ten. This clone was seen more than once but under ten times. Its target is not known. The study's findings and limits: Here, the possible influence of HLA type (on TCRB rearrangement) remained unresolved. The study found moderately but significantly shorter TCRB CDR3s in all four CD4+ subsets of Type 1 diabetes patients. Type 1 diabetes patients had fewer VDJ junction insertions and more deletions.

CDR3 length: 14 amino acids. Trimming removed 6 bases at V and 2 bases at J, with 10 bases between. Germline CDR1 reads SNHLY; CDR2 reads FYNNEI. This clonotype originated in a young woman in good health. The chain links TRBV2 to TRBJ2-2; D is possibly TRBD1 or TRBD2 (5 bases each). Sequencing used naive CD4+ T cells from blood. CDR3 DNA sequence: TGTGCCAGCAGCCCAGGGAGTAACACCGGGGAGCTGTTTTTT. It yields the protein CASSPGSNTGELFF.